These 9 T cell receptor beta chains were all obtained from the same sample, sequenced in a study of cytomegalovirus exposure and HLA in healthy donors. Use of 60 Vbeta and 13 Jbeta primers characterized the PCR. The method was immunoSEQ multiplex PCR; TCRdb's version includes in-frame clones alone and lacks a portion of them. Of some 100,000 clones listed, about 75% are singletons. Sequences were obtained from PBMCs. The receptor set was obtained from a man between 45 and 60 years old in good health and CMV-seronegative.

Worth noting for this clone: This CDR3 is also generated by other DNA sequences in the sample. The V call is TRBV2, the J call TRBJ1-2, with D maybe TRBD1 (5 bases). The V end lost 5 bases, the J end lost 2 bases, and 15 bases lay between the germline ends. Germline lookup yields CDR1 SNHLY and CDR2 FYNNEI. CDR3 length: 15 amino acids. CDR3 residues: CASSLLREANYGYTF. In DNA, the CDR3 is TGTGCCAGCAGTTTACTCAGGGAGGCCAACTATGGCTACACCTTC.

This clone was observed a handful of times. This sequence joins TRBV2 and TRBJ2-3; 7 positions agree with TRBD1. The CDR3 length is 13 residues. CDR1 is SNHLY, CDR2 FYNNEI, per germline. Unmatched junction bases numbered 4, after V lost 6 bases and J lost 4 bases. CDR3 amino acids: CASRDGQADTQYF. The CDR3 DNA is TGTGCCAGCAGGGATGGACAGGCAGATACGCAGTATTTT.

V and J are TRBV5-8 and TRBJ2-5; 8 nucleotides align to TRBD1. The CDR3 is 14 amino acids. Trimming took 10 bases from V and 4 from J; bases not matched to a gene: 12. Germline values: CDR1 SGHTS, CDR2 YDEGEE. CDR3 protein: CASTETGVLETQYF. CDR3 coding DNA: TGTGCCTCTACCGAGACAGGGGTTTTAGAGACCCAGTACTTC.

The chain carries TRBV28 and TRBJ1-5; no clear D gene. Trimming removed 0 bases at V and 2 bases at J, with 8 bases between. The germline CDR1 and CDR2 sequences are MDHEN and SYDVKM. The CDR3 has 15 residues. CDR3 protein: CASSLWRSGNQPQHF. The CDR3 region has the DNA TGTGCCAGCAGTTTATGGAGGAGCGGCAATCAGCCCCAGCATTTT.

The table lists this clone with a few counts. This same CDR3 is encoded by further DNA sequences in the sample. The CDR3 spells CASSVGGGNQPQHF. In nucleotides, the CDR3 is TGTGCCAGCAGCGTAGGCGGCGGCAATCAGCCCCAGCATTTT. The rearrangement uses TRBV9 and TRBJ1-5; D unclear. Trimming took off 0 bases at V and 2 bases at J, with 6 bases between the two ends. The V gene's germline CDR1 is SGDLS and CDR2 YYNGEE. This CDR3 comprises 14 residues.

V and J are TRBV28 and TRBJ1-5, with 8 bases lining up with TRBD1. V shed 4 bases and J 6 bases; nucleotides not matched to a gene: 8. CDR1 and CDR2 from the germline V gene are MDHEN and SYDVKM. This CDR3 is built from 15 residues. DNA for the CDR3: TGTGCCAGCAGTTCGGGGACAGGCCGCATTCAGCCCCAGCATTTT. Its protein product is CASSSGTGRIQPQHF. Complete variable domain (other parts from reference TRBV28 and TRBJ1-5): DVKVTQSSRYLVKRTGEKVFLECVQDMDHENMFWYRQDPGLGLRLIYFSYDVKMKEKGDIPEGYSVSREKKERFSLILESASTNQTSMYLCASSSGTGRIQPQHFGDGTRLSIL.

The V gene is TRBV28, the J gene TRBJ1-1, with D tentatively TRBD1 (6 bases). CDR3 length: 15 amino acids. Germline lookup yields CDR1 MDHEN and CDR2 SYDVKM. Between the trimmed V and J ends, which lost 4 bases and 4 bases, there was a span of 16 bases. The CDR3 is CASSSSTGRGTEAFF. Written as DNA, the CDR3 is TGTGCCAGCAGTTCGTCTACAGGGAGGGGCACTGAAGCTTTCTTT.

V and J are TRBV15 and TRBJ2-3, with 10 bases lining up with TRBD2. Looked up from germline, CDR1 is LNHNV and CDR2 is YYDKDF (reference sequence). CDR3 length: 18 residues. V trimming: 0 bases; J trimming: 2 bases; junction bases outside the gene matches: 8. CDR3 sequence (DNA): TGTGCCACCAGCAGAGATAGAGCGGGAGGGCCCCTCACAGATACGCAGTATTTT. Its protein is CATSRDRAGGPLTDTQYF.

This CDR3 reads CASSLGQAGNTIYF. The CDR3 region has the DNA TGTGCCAGCAGCTTAGGACAGGCTGGAAACACCATATATTTT. The rearrangement uses TRBV7-2 and TRBJ1-3, with a possible D match to TRBD1 (6 bases). The germline gives CDR1 SGHTA, CDR2 FQGNSA. The CDR3 has 14 residues. V dropped 1 base and J dropped 2 bases, with 6 bases sitting between them.